This TCR beta chain stems from a study of a mutant IDH1 vaccine in newly diagnosed glioma. Study at large: Commencement of vaccination occurred 4-6 weeks following radiotherapy alone, or concurrently with temozolomide cycles.

With regard to this clone: Antigen unknown.

The CDR3 totals 13 residues. The V gene end was trimmed by 6 bases and the J gene end by 7 bases; junction bases not matched to a gene: 6. From germline, CDR1 is LNHDA and CDR2 SQIVND (reference sequence). Time point meaning: week 47, end of study. Each dose of the vaccine consisted of 300 ug of mutant IDH1 20-mer peptide, with topical imiquimod. Each tumor in the donors was a new WHO grade 3 or 4 astrocytoma, IDH1-mutant and ATRX-lost. The assay was immunoSEQ multiplex PCR, and TCRdb's table has in-frame clones only and misses some. This table has 60,000 to 70,000 clones, 80% to 85% appearing once. Sequencing used PBMCs, obtained from a glioma patient whose treatment included an IDH1 peptide vaccine. The rearrangement joins TRBV19 to TRBJ2-1, with TRBD2 matching 7 bases. This sequence was found in a man aged 30-40 years with glioma. The chain's CDR3 is CASRGRGRNEQFF. The DNA of the CDR3 is TGTGCCAGTAGAGGGAGGGGCCGAAATGAGCAGTTCTTC.